This T cell receptor (beta chain) was recorded in a study of blood T cell repertoires in COVID-19 (TCRdb year 2020). Broadly, across the study: The collaborator samples originated in the United States, Italy and Spain and spanned the acute and convalescent phases of COVID-19. The prospective study material was composed of cDNA or gDNA derived from T cells, B-cell-depleted T cells, or PBMCs. Subjects who had been exposed to COVID-19, were actively infected with it, or had recovered from it provided the deeply sampled blood TCRbeta repertoires that made up the dataset. A freely available public database, intended as a resource for researchers studying the immune response to SARS-CoV-2, is where the repertoires were released. Samples were obtained from the ongoing ImmuneRACE study (first 160 participants) and from about 1,300 subjects provided by 6 global collaborators. A de-identified subject ID, COVID-19 status, age in years and sex were almost always included in the sample metadata. Where available, HLA class I and class II types were obtained from metadata supplied by the sample provider rather than from assay-based typing. Beyond this particular receptor, the publication reports: The quantity of clinical and demographic metadata differed by source and by participant and was supplied without curation.

Participants in the prospective study were aged roughly 18 to 100 years, lived in 20 to 25 United States geographic areas, and enrolled through a virtual design. In the prospective study, participants were assigned to cohorts based on the clinical history participants reported in a screening survey and a study questionnaire. Recovered participants in ImmuneRACE Cohort 3 were defined by two consecutive negative NP/OP PCR tests, clearance by a healthcare professional, or resolution of symptoms. In the prospective study, whole blood, serum and a nasopharyngeal or oropharyngeal swab were collected from each participant by mobile phlebotomists. Prospective study participants could optionally give additional blood draws and questionnaires over an approximately 2-month period. Before DNA extraction, blood samples from the prospective study were shipped at room temperature or frozen. A remark on this clone: What antigen it recognizes has not been identified. No quality values exist for individual bases; no much larger clone is one base distant.

TCRbeta CDR3 regions were amplified from genomic DNA by means of the immunoSEQ Assay, a bias-controlled multiplex PCR. The original pipeline was this. Within the assay, amplification of reference gene primers was used to estimate how many nucleated cells each sample contained. To quantify the absolute abundance of each unique TCRbeta CDR3 rearrangement, sequence reads were collapsed and filtered. For each sample, productive Simpson clonality was calculated as the square root of Simpson's diversity index over productive rearrangements. The source is immuneACCESS, and TCRdb retained only in-frame sequences with V and J called. Part of the clones is not carried over; for the studies checked, unresolved V genes explain less than half of this, and the remainder is unexplained. The DNA was the basis for D and trimming; V, J and clone size are from that table. The sample records approximately 300,000 clones, roughly nine tenths of which are singletons. Of the sample, over 9% is held by the ten largest clones.

The germline V gene (reference sequence) sets CDR1 to GTSNPN and CDR2 to SVGIG. V was cut back by 2 bases and J by 3 bases, leaving a gap of 13 bases between them. The CDR3 has 14 amino acids, counting the end cysteine and phenylalanine. Of all the DNA, just the CDR3 is kept, 42 bases in frame from base 1. The sample comprised PBMCs or T cells enriched from blood (not recorded which). Here the chain combines TRBV30 and TRBJ1-1; TRBD1 could be the D gene, as 5 bases match. This TCR was sampled from a woman between 25 and 40 years old who had recovered from COVID-19. The encoded CDR3 is CAWSRETAYTEAFF. In nucleotides, the sequence is TGTGCCTGGAGTCGAGAGACAGCTTACACTGAAGCTTTCTTT.